Following are 9 T cell receptor beta chains from one sample sequenced in a study of beta chain features in type 1 diabetes. All of the isolated RNA was reverse transcribed, so expressed TCRB transcripts were sequenced. Clones were read by immunoSEQ multiplex PCR, and TCRdb kept only the in-frame ones, dropping some. This table has approximately 200,000 clones, more than 9% appearing once. Sequenced sample: naive CD4+ T cells from blood. All receptors derive from a woman aged 18-29 years in good health.

CDR3 sequence reads: CASSVSTPGELFF. The CDR3 region has the DNA TGTGCCAGCAGCGTTAGCACTCCCGGGGAGCTGTTTTTT. V gene TRBV7-8 combines with J gene TRBJ2-2; D unclear. This CDR3 contains 13 residues. The germline V gene has CDR1 SGHVS and CDR2 FQNEAQ. V lost 5 bases to trimming and J lost 6 bases, with 10 bases between them.

This clone has only a few counts. The chain carries TRBV27 and TRBJ2-7, with D possibly being TRBD1 (6 bases). V lost 1 base to trimming and J lost 4 bases, with 17 bases between them. CDR1 MNHEY and CDR2 SMNVEV come from the germline V gene (reference sequence). The CDR3 runs to 16 residues. The CDR3 DNA reads as TGTGCCAGCAGTTTATTATCCTTTGGGCAGGGGTACGAGCAGTACTTC. Residues: CASSLLSFGQGYEQYF.

Notes on this clone: Other DNA sequences in the same sample also yield this CDR3. V gene TRBV2 combines with J gene TRBJ2-7; D possibly corresponds to TRBD1 (5 bases). Trimming took off 7 bases at V and 0 bases at J, with 10 bases between the two ends. The CDR3 is 13 amino acids. The germline V gene has CDR1 SNHLY and CDR2 FYNNEI. CDR3 region: CASTQDISYEQYF. The CDR3 DNA reads TGTGCCAGCACTCAGGACATCTCCTACGAGCAGTACTTC.

The gene calls are TRBV5-1 and TRBJ2-1; 8 bases agree with TRBD1. Germline values: CDR1 SGHRS, CDR2 YFSETQ. The CDR3 consists of 15 residues. The ends lost 7 bases at V and 2 bases at J; junction bases unmatched: 8. The CDR3 coding sequence is TGCGCCAGCGCTACCGACAGGGGAACCTACAATGAGCAGTTCTTC. Encoded protein: CASATDRGTYNEQFF.

V and J are TRBV7-2 and TRBJ1-2; D is undetermined. The CDR3 length is 12 residues. V was trimmed by 1 base and J by 8 bases, leaving 8 bases between them. Per germline, CDR1 SGHTA and CDR2 FQGNSA. The CDR3 here is CASSLELRGYTF. The CDR3 DNA reads as TGTGCCAGCAGCTTAGAGCTACGGGGCTACACCTTC.

This clone has a handful of counts. The chain carries TRBV19 and TRBJ1-5; D is possibly TRBD1 (5 bases). Per germline, CDR1 LNHDA and CDR2 SQIVND (reference sequence). The CDR3 extends over 13 amino acids. V was clipped by 11 bases and J by 5 bases, with 16 bases between them. The CDR3 nucleotides are TGTGCCCCAGAGGGGACTCGCCATCAGCCCCAGCATTTT. Translated: CAPEGTRHQPQHF.

The chain employs TRBV7-9 and TRBJ2-3; maybe TRBD1 (6 bases). CDR1 and CDR2 from the germline V gene are SEHNR and FQNEAQ (reference sequence). Trimming removed 2 bases from V and 6 bases from J, with 15 bases in between. CDR3 length: 15 residues. The CDR3 DNA is TGTGCCAGCAGCTTATCAACAGGGCCGGGGGATACGCAGTATTTT. Translation gives CASSLSTGPGDTQYF.

As DNA, the CDR3 is TGTGCCTGGAGCGAGGGACTAGCGGGAGGAGAGACCCAGTACTTC. It is translated as CAWSEGLAGGETQYF. The chain links TRBV30 to TRBJ2-5; 15 nucleotides align to TRBD2. Germline trimming cut 3 bases from V and 4 bases from J; bases unmatched to any gene: 3. Germline V lookup: CDR1 GTSNPN, CDR2 SVGIG (reference sequence). This CDR3 has 15 residues.

The J gene is TRBJ2-7, the V gene TRBV30, with a tentative D call TRBD1 (5 bases). Looked up from germline, CDR1 is GTSNPN and CDR2 is SVGIG (reference sequence). With 1 base removed from V and 3 bases from J, the gap between germline ends came to 16 bases. The CDR3 sequence is 15 residues long. The CDR3 sequence: CAWSAPRQKIYEQYF. CDR3 nucleotides: TGTGCCTGGAGTGCCCCGCGACAGAAAATCTACGAGCAGTACTTC.